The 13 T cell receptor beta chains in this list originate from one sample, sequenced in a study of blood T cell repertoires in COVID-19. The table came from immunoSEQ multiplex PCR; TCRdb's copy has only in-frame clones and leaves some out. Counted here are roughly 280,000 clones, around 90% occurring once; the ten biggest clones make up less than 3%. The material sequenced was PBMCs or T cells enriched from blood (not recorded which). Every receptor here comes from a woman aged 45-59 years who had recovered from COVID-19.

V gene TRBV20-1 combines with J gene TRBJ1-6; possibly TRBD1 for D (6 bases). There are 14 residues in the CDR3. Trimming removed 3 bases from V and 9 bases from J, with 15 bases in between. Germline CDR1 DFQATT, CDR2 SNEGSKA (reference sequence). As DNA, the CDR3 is TGCAGTGCTAGTCCACAGGGCGTGGGTTCACCCCTCCACTTT. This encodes CSASPQGVGSPLHF.

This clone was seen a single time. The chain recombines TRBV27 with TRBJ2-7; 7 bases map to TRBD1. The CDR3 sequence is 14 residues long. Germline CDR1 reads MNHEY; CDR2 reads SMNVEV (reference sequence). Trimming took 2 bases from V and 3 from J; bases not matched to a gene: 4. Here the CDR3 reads CASSLTQGDYEQYF. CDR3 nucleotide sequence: TGTGCCAGCAGTTTAACCCAGGGGGACTACGAGCAGTACTTC.

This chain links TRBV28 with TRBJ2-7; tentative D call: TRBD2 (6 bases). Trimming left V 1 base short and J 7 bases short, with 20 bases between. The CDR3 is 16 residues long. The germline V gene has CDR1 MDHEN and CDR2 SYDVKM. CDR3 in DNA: TGTGCCAGCAGTTTATTGGACGGAGGGTTGGGTCGAGAGCAGTACTTC. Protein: CASSLLDGGLGREQYF.

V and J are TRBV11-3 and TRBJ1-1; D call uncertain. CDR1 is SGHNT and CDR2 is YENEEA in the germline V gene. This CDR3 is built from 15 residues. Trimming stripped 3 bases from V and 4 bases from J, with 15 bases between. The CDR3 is CASSFTAVRPTEAFF. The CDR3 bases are TGTGCCAGCAGCTTCACGGCGGTGAGGCCCACTGAAGCTTTCTTT.

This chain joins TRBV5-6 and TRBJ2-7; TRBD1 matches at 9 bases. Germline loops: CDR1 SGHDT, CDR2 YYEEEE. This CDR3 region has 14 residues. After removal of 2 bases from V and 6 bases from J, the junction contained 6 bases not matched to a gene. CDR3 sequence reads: CASSLGTGKGEQYF. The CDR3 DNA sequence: TGTGCCAGCAGCTTAGGGACAGGGAAGGGCGAGCAGTACTTC.

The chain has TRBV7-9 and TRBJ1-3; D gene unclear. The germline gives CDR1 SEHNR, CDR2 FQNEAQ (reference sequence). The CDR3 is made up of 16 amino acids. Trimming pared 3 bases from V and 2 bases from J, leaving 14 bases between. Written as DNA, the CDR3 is TGTGCCAGCAGCTTTACCCTGGGGAGGGCTGGAAACACCATATATTTT. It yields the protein CASSFTLGRAGNTIYF.

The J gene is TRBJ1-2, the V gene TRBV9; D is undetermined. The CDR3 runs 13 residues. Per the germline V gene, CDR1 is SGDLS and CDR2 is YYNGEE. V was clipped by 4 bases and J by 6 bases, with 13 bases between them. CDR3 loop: CASSIRWNNGYTF. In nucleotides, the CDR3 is TGTGCCAGCAGCATCAGGTGGAATAATGGCTACACCTTC.

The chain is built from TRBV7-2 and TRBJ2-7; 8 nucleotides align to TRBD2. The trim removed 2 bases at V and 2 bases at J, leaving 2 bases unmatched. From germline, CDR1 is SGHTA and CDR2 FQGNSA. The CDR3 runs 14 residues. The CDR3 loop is CASSLTSGAYEQYF. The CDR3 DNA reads TGTGCCAGCAGCTTAACTAGCGGTGCCTACGAGCAGTACTTC.

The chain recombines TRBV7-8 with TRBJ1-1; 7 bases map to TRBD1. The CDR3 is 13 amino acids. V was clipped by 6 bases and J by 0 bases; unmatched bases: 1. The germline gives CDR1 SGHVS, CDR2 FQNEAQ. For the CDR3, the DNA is TGTGCCAGCAGACAGGGGATGAACACTGAAGCTTTCTTT. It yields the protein CASRQGMNTEAFF.

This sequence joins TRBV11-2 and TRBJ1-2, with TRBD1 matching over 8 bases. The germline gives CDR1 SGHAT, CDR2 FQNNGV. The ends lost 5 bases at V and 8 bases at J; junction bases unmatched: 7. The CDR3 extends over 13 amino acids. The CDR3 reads CASSTQGAMGYTF. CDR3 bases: TGTGCCAGCAGCACGCAGGGGGCGATGGGCTACACCTTC.

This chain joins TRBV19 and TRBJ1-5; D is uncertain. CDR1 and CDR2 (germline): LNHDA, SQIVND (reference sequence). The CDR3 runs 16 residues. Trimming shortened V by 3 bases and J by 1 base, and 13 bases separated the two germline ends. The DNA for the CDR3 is TGTGCCAGTAGTATGGAATCAGGATCGAGCAATCAGCCCCAGCATTTT. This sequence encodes CASSMESGSSNQPQHF.

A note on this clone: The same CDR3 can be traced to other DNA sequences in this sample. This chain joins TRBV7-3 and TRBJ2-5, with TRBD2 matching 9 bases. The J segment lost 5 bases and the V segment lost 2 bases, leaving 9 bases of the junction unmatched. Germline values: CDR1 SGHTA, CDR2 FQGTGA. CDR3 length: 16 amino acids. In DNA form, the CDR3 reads TGTGCCAGCAGCTTAGGGGGGCTAGCGGGATTGGAGACCCAGTACTTC. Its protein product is CASSLGGLAGLETQYF. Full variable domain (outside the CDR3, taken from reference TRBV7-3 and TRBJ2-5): GAGVSQTPSNKVTEKGKYVELRCDPISGHTALYWYRQSLGQGPEFLIYFQGTGAADDSGLPNDRFFAVRPEGSVSTLKIQRTERGDSAVYLCASSLGGLAGLETQYFGPGTRLLVL.

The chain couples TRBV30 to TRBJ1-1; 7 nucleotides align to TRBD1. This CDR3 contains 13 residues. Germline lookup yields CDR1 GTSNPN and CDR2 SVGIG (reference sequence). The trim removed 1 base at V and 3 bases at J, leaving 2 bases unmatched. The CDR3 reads CAWSEQGYTEAFF. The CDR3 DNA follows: TGTGCCTGGAGTGAACAGGGGTACACTGAAGCTTTCTTT.